This is a list of T cell receptor beta chains from one sample in a study of identifying expanded T cells in peripheral blood. Only in-frame clones appear in the TCRdb table, and some are missing; sequencing was by immunoSEQ multiplex PCR. The repertoire has approximately 100,000 clones, about nine tenths of them found once; the top ten carry 4%. Source material: blood. These receptors all come from a person aged 18-70 years in good health. CDR3s include the opening cysteine and the closing phenylalanine or tryptophan. The order of the fields is clone size, V gene, D gene, J gene, CDR3 DNA, CDR3 protein. A D gene is named only where the DNA matches it firmly. The size entry is marked missing in some rows and otherwise reads once, few, many or a size class.

>.|TRBV30|.|TRBJ1-3
TGTGCCTGGAGTGTAAGGGTTAGGAACACCATATATTTT
CAWSVRVRNTIYF
>.|TRBV15|TRBD1|TRBJ1-1
TGTGCCACCAGCAGAAAGACAGGGAACGGGAACACTGAAGCTTTCTTT
CATSRKTGNGNTEAFF
>.|TRBV2|.|TRBJ2-3
TGTGCCAGCAGTACCCCAACGGGGAAAGTCACAGATACGCAGTATTTT
CASSTPTGKVTDTQYF
>.|TRBV29-1|.|TRBJ2-1
TGCAGCGTCAAATACAGGTTACCCTACAATGAGCAGTTCTTC
CSVKYRLPYNEQFF
>.|TRBV11-1|TRBD1|TRBJ2-7
TGTGCCAGCAGCTTAGTTTCGGGACAGGGATCGGGTGAGCAGTACTTC
CASSLVSGQGSGEQYF
>.|TRBV28|TRBD2|TRBJ2-3
TGTGCCAGCAGCTGGGCTAGCGGGAGTAGTGCGCTCACAGATACGCAGTATTTT
CASSWASGSSALTDTQYF
>.|TRBV30|TRBD2|TRBJ2-3
TGTGCCTGTAAATGGTTCCTAGCGGGTCCATCAGATACGCAGTATTTT
CACKWFLAGPSDTQYF
>.|TRBV5-1|.|TRBJ1-1
TGCGCCAGCAGCGTAGCCCGCGTCGACACTGAAGCTTTCTTT
CASSVARVDTEAFF
>.|TRBV5-4|.|TRBJ2-7
TGTGCCAGCAGCTTGGGAGGGGGGCGCGACCACGAGCAGTACTTC
CASSLGGGRDHEQYF
>.|TRBV18|.|TRBJ2-3
TGTGCCAGCTCACCACCGGTCGGCCAGGGCACAGATACGCAGTATTTT
CASSPPVGQGTDTQYF
>.|TRBV11-3|.|TRBJ2-1
TGTGCCAGCAGCTCGCACAGGGTTAACAACTCCTACAATGAGCAGTTCTTC
CASSSHRVNNSYNEQFF
>once|TRBV7-2|.|TRBJ2-5
TGTGCCAGCAGCTTCACCAGGGAAGAGACCCAGTACTTC
CASSFTREETQYF
>.|TRBV11-2|.|TRBJ2-7
TGTGCCAGCAGCGTTAACCCCCCCCATGACGGGAGCATATCCTACGAGCAGTACTTC
CASSVNPPHDGSISYEQYF
>once|TRBV11-2|.|TRBJ2-1
TGTGCCAGCAGCTTAAAAAGGCCCGCTGTGACGAGCTCCTACAATGAGCAGTTCTTC
CASSLKRPAVTSSYNEQFF
>once|TRBV5-1|TRBD2|TRBJ2-2
TGCGCCAGCAGCTTGGTACCCTCGGCTAGCGGGGGGGCGGTGGCGAGTCTCACCGGGGAGCTGTTTTTT
CASSLVPSASGGAVASLTGELFF
>.|TRBV27|TRBD2|TRBJ2-7
TGTGCCAGCAAAGTTAGCGGGAGGGGAAGGGAGCAGTACTTC
CASKVSGRGREQYF
>.|TRBV5-4|.|TRBJ1-1
TGTGCCAGCAGCTGGGACGGTCTGAACACTGAAGCTTTCTTT
CASSWDGLNTEAFF
>.|TRBV28|.|TRBJ1-4
TGTGCCAGCAGTTTAGGGGCGTCGGCAACTAATGAAAAACTGTTTTTT
CASSLGASATNEKLFF
>.|TRBV30|TRBD1|TRBJ1-2
TGTGCCTGGAGTGACCGGACAGGGGGCTATGGCTACACCTTC
CAWSDRTGGYGYTF
>once|TRBV28|TRBD2|TRBJ2-5
TGTGCCAGCAGTTTACCCCTAGCGGGAGCGGGAGAGACCCAGTACTTC
CASSLPLAGAGETQYF
>.|TRBV28|TRBD1|TRBJ1-2
TGTGCCAGAATGGACAGGGAAGGAGGCGGCTACACCTTC
CARMDREGGGYTF
>once|TRBV6-6|TRBD1|TRBJ2-7
TGTGCCAGCAGTTCTCCGGACAGGTCCTACGAGCAGTACTTC
CASSSPDRSYEQYF
>.|TRBV6-6|TRBD1|TRBJ1-5
TGTGCCAGCAGTTACGAGGGGGCCGCTAATCAGCCCCAGCATTTT
CASSYEGAANQPQHF
>.|TRBV4-1|TRBD2|TRBJ2-3
TGCGCCAGCAGCCAAGGACCTAGCGGGGGGGCCCCAGATACGCAGTATTTT
CASSQGPSGGAPDTQYF
>.|TRBV28|.|TRBJ2-7
TGTGCCAGCAGTTTACTGGCGGGCGAAGAGGTGGCGGGGAGCTCCTACGAGCAGTACTTC
CASSLLAGEEVAGSSYEQYF
>few|TRBV6-1|.|TRBJ2-1
TGTGCCAGCTTAAGAATGCGTGAGCAGTTCTTC
CASLRMREQFF
>.|TRBV10-1|TRBD2|TRBJ2-3
TGCGCCAGCAGCGCGACTAGCGGGGGGTATGGAGATACGCAGTATTTT
CASSATSGGYGDTQYF
>.|TRBV28|TRBD2|TRBJ2-2
TGTGCCAGCAGCGAGGGACTAGCGGGACGGAACACCGGGGAGCTGTTTTTT
CASSEGLAGRNTGELFF
>few|TRBV29-1|.|TRBJ1-6
TGCAGCGGGTCAGGGGATTGGCCACCCCTCCACTTT
CSGSGDWPPLHF
>few|TRBV11-2|.|TRBJ1-6
TGTGCCAGCAGCTTGGGCTCCTATAATTCACCCCTCCACTTT
CASSLGSYNSPLHF
>.|TRBV27|.|TRBJ2-3
TGTGCCAGCAGTCAGGACAGGGAGGGGGATACGCAGTATTTT
CASSQDREGDTQYF
>.|TRBV5-3|.|TRBJ2-7
TGTGCCAGAAGCGGGTGGGGGCTCCCCGAGCAGTACTTC
CARSGWGLPEQYF
>.|TRBV27|.|TRBJ2-7
TGTGCCAGCAGTTTATCGTTCGGTAGCTCCTACGAGCAGTACTTC
CASSLSFGSSYEQYF
>.|TRBV5-1|.|TRBJ2-5
TGCGCCAGCAGCTGGGGGCCGGGGCAAGAGACCCAGTACTTC
CASSWGPGQETQYF
>once|TRBV5-5|.|TRBJ2-5
TGTGCCAGCAGCTTTCCTGACCGGCAAGAGACCCAGTACTTC
CASSFPDRQETQYF
>.|TRBV4-2|.|TRBJ2-7
TGTGCCAGCAGCAGCATAGCCTACGAGCAGTACTTC
CASSSIAYEQYF
>.|TRBV10-3|.|TRBJ1-2
TGTGCCACAGAGGGGGGGGCCCGGAACTATGGCTACACCTTC
CATEGGARNYGYTF
>.|TRBV27|.|TRBJ1-5
TGTGCCAGCAGGGGGGACATTTATAGCAATCAGCCCCAGCATTTT
CASRGDIYSNQPQHF
>.|TRBV4-1|.|TRBJ2-7
TGCGCCAGCAGCCAAGTAGTAATCCCCCCAGGGGCAACCTACGAGCAGTACTTC
CASSQVVIPPGATYEQYF
>.|TRBV4-1|TRBD2|TRBJ2-4
TGCGCCAGCAGCCCAATCCTAGCGGGAGGACGAAACATTCAGTACTTC
CASSPILAGGRNIQYF
>.|TRBV28|.|TRBJ1-1
TGTGCCAGCAGTTTATTTGCAGGGCTTGAAGCTTTCTTT
CASSLFAGLEAFF
>.|TRBV7-9|TRBD2|TRBJ2-7
TGTGCCTGCGGGGGGCAAAGCTCCTACGAGCAGTACTTC
CACGGQSSYEQYF
>.|TRBV5-6|TRBD1|TRBJ1-5
TGTGCCAGCAGCTTGGGCTGGACAGGGAGTCAGCCCCAGCATTTT
CASSLGWTGSQPQHF
>.|TRBV28|TRBD1|TRBJ2-2
TGTGCCAGCAAGGGACAGGGGGAAACCGGGGAGCTGTTTTTT
CASKGQGETGELFF